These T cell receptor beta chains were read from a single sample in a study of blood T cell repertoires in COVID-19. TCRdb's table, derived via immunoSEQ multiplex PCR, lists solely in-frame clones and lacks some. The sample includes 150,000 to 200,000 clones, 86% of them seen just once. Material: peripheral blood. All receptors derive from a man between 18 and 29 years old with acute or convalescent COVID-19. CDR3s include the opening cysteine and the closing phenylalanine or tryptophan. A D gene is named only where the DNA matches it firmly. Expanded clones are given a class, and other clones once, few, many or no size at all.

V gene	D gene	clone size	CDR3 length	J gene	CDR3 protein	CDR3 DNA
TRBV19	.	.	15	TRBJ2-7	CASKEAGHLPYEQYF	TGTGCCAGTAAGGAGGCGGGGCACCTCCCCTACGAGCAGTACTTC
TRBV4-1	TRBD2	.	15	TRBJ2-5	CASSQAAGGPETQYF	TGCGCCAGCAGCCAAGCCGCGGGGGGGCCAGAGACCCAGTACTTC
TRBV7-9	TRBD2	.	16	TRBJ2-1	CASSPGLAGGRNEQFF	TGTGCCAGCAGCCCGGGACTAGCGGGGGGGAGAAATGAGCAGTTCTTC
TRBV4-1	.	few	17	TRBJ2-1	CASSQVLTVEPGNEQFF	TGCGCCAGCAGCCAAGTCCTAACTGTGGAGCCTGGCAATGAGCAGTTCTTC
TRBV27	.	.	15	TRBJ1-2	CASSLLGPGSYGYTF	TGTGCCAGCAGTTTATTGGGCCCCGGGAGCTATGGCTACACCTTC
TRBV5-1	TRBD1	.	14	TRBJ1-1	CASSLGTADTEAFF	TGCGCCAGCAGCCTCGGGACAGCTGACACTGAAGCTTTCTTT
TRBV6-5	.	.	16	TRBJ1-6	CASSYRVSSFNSPLHF	TGTGCCAGCAGTTACCGGGTCTCCTCTTTTAATTCACCCCTCCACTTT
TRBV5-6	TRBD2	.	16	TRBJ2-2	CASSLGLAGGTGELFF	TGTGCCAGCAGCTTGGGACTAGCGGGGGGCACCGGGGAGCTGTTTTTT
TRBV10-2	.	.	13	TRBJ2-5	CASRAGVQETQYF	TGCGCCAGCAGGGCAGGGGTCCAAGAGACCCAGTACTTC
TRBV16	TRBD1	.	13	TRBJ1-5	CASSRTGNQPQHF	TGTGCCAGCAGCCGGACAGGGAATCAGCCCCAGCATTTT
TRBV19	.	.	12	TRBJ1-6	CASSISDSPLHF	TGTGCCAGTAGTATCTCAGATTCACCCCTCCACTTT
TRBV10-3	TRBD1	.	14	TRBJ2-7	CAISVRDSLYEQYF	TGTGCCATCAGTGTTAGGGACAGCCTCTACGAGCAGTACTTC
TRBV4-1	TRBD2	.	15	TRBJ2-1	CASSQLAGGPNEQFF	TGCGCCAGCAGCCAGCTAGCGGGGGGGCCTAATGAGCAGTTCTTC
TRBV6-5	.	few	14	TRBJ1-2	CASSYLTRNYGYTF	TGTGCCAGCAGTTACTTAACCAGGAACTATGGCTACACCTTC
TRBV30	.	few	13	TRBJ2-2	CAWSVTVPGELFF	TGTGCCTGGAGTGTAACGGTACCCGGGGAGCTGTTTTTT
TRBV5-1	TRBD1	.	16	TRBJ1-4	CASSLSRQGGNEKLFF	TGCGCCAGCAGCTTGTCGAGACAGGGCGGTAATGAAAAACTGTTTTTT
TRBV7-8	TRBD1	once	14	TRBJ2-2	CASNRDRGTGELFF	TGTGCCAGCAATCGGGACAGGGGTACCGGGGAGCTGTTTTTT
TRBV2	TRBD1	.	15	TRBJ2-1	CASRTGKFTYNEQFF	TGTGCCAGCCGGACAGGGAAGTTCACCTACAATGAGCAGTTCTTC
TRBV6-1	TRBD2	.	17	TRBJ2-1	CASSEEQAAGGSDEQFF	TGTGCCAGCAGTGAAGAGCAAGCAGCGGGGGGGTCGGATGAGCAGTTCTTC
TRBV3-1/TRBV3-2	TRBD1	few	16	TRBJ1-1	CASSQRPGTGRVEAFF	TGTGCCAGCAGCCAACGTCCGGGGACAGGGCGCGTTGAAGCTTTCTTT
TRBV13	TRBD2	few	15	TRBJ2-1	CASSLLAGFYNEQFF	TGTGCCAGCAGCTTACTAGCGGGCTTCTACAATGAGCAGTTCTTC
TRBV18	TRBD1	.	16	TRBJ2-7	CASSPPSGQGAHEQYF	TGTGCCAGCTCACCACCTTCAGGACAGGGGGCCCACGAGCAGTACTTC
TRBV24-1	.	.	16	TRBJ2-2	CATSPQGTPNTGELFF	TGTGCCACCAGTCCTCAGGGGACCCCGAACACCGGGGAGCTGTTTTTT
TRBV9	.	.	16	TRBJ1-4	CASSVEAQGVGEKLFF	TGTGCCAGCAGCGTAGAGGCACAGGGTGTCGGTGAAAAACTGTTTTTT
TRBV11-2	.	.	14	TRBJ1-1	CASSLISGNTEAFF	TGTGCCAGCAGCTTAATCTCAGGGAACACTGAAGCTTTCTTT
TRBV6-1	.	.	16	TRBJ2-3	CASSEAGRPSTDTQYF	TGTGCCAGCAGTGAAGCGGGGCGCCCTAGCACAGATACGCAGTATTTT
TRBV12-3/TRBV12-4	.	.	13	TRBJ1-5	CASSLGANQPQHF	TGTGCCAGCAGTCTGGGGGCTAATCAGCCCCAGCATTTT
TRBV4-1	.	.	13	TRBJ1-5	CASSQGRDQPQHF	TGCGCCAGCAGCCAAGGGAGGGATCAGCCCCAGCATTTT
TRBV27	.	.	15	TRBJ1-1	CASSSGDRFKTEAFF	TGTGCCAGCAGTTCAGGCGACAGATTTAAGACTGAAGCTTTCTTT